Below, 29 T cell receptor beta chains from the same sample are listed, as sequenced in a study of T cells in Graves' hyperthyroidism and ophthalmopathy. It was RNA transcripts that yielded the amplified TCR beta CDR3 regions. The TCR CDR3 first-round RT-PCR relied on the HTBI primer set. TCRdb passed the multiplex PCR reads through MiXCR, listing each CDR3 protein once. The table records hundreds of thousands of distinct CDR3 sequences, approximately 42% of them present only once. The sequencing sample was made of peripheral blood or thyroid tissue (not recorded which). The receptors shown here come from an adult man with Graves' disease, either hyperthyroidism or ophthalmopathy (not recorded which).

This sequence joins TRBV28 and TRBJ1-1; D not resolved. V shed 3 bases and J shed 1 base, with 9 bases lying between them. The germline CDR1 and CDR2 sequences are MDHEN and SYDVKM. The CDR3 runs to 14 residues. The CDR3 loop reads CASSFVGPNTEAFF. CDR3 coding DNA: TGTGCCAGCAGTTTCGTAGGGCCGAACACTGAAGCTTTCTTT.

Points on this clonotype: One end of the junction fails to match germline, which may point to a read error. This sequence joins TRBV7-3 and TRBJ2-5; D not certain. CDR1 is SGHTA, CDR2 FQGTGA, per germline. The CDR3 runs to 13 residues. DNA of the CDR3: TGCGCCAGCAGCCAAGACCTTTTGGGGACCCAGTACTTC. Protein sequence: CASSQDLLGTQYF.

The V call is TRBV19, the J call TRBJ2-1; weak D call: TRBD2 (5 bases). V was shortened by 4 bases and J by 6 bases, with 13 bases between the two germline ends. The CDR3 is 14 residues long. Germline-derived CDR1 and CDR2 are LNHDA and SQIVND (reference sequence). CDR3 coding DNA: TGTGCCAGTAGTACCAGCGGCATAATCAATGAGCAGTTCTTC. Translated: CASSTSGIINEQFF.

To note about this clonotype: It may be a read error: a sequence one base away is much more abundant. This chain connects TRBV7-6 to TRBJ2-7; D may be TRBD1 or TRBD2 (5 bases each). Germline V CDR1 and CDR2: SGHVS, FNYEAQ. Trimming removed 0 bases at V and 5 bases at J, with 11 bases between. CDR3 length: 14 residues. The CDR3 here is CASSLAAGTDEQYF. CDR3 DNA: TGTGCCAGCAGCTTAGCGGCCGGGACCGACGAGCAGTACTTC.

This clonotype occurred a few times. This sequence joins TRBV29-1 and TRBJ2-2; perhaps TRBD1 as D (5 bases). CDR3 length: 14 residues. The ends were cut back, 4 bases at V and 5 bases at J, with 14 bases in the middle. CDR1 and CDR2 (germline): SQVTM, ANQGSEA. The CDR3 reads CSVGQNVETGELFF. The CDR3 DNA reads TGCAGCGTTGGACAGAACGTGGAAACCGGGGAGCTGTTTTTT.

This clonotype was recorded once. Just one base apart from a much larger clone, this may be a read error. This chain connects TRBV29-1 to TRBJ2-7; D ambiguous. The CDR3 is 12 residues long. The germline V gene has CDR1 SQVTM and CDR2 ANQGSEA. CDR3 amino acids: CSAETDSYKQYF. CDR3 nucleotides: TGCAGCGCTGAAACCGATTCCTACAAGCAGTACTTC.

This clonotype occurred a few times. This sequence joins TRBV10-3 and TRBJ1-2, with a possible D match to TRBD1 (5 bases). The CDR3 has 16 amino acids. V lost 8 bases, J lost 0 bases, and 19 bases lay in between. The V gene's germline CDR1 is ENHRY and CDR2 SYGVKD. The CDR3 DNA follows: TGTGCCATCGGGGCAGCCAATCATGGAGCTAACTATGGCTACACCTTC. This translates into CAIGAANHGANYGYTF.

The CDR3 DNA reads TGTGCCAGCAGCGAGGACGGGGAGACCCAGTACTTC. Translated, it gives CASSEDGETQYF. The chain couples TRBV7-9 to TRBJ2-5; no clear D gene. The CDR3 extends over 12 amino acids. V lost 5 bases, J lost 5 bases, and 9 bases lay in between. The germline gives CDR1 SEHNR, CDR2 FQNEAQ (reference sequence).

The CDR3 reads CASTTRSGRGTGELFF. CDR3 in DNA: TGCGCCAGCACCACCCGGAGCGGGAGAGGCACCGGGGAGCTGTTTTTT. The rearrangement links TRBV5-1 to TRBJ2-2; 8 nucleotides match TRBD2. Germline-derived CDR1 and CDR2 are SGHRS and YFSETQ. This CDR3 is 16 amino acids long. V lost 6 bases and J lost 4; bases outside the gene matches: 11.

The V gene is TRBV19, the J gene TRBJ1-2; tentatively, D is TRBD1 (5 bases). With 4 bases removed from V and 4 bases from J, the gap between germline ends came to 22 bases. This CDR3 has 17 residues. Germline V gene sequence: CDR1 LNHDA, CDR2 SQIVND (reference sequence). The DNA of the CDR3 is TGTGCCAGTAGTACCATTTCAACCCCGGGACGGACCTATGGCTACACCTTC. Translation: CASSTISTPGRTYGYTF.

This sequence joins TRBV20-1 and TRBJ2-6; D call uncertain. The germline gives CDR1 DFQATT, CDR2 SNEGSKA (reference sequence). The CDR3 has 15 residues. With 2 bases removed from V and 0 bases from J, the gap between germline ends came to 8 bases. The CDR3 DNA is TGCAGTGCTAGACCTCAGTTCTCTGGGGCCAACGTCCTGACTTTC. Amino acids: CSARPQFSGANVLTF.

In its sample, this clonotype was seen a few times. The chain has TRBV5-6 and TRBJ1-5; D may be TRBD1 (6 bases). Looked up from germline, CDR1 is SGHDT and CDR2 is YYEEEE. Between the trimmed V and J ends, which lost 2 bases and 2 bases, there was a span of 20 bases. The CDR3 has 18 residues. The CDR3 region is CASSFGGGASVGNQPQHF. CDR3 DNA sequence: TGTGCCAGCAGCTTTGGGGGGGGCGCTTCAGTTGGCAATCAGCCCCAGCATTTT.

This clonotype has a count of ten or more. In DNA form, the CDR3 reads TGTGCCAGCAGCCCATCCACAGGGGTCGGTCAGCCCCAGCATTTT. Translation gives CASSPSTGVGQPQHF. This chain uses TRBV11-3 with TRBJ1-5; TRBD1 matches 7 bases. CDR1 and CDR2 (germline): SGHNT, YENEEA. V lost 5 bases and J lost 6; bases outside the gene matches: 10. The CDR3 contains 15 residues.

Points on this clonotype: Germline is not matched at one junction end, which may reflect a read error. The chain links TRBV7-2 to TRBJ1-1, with 10 bases identical to TRBD1. The V gene's germline CDR1 is SGHTA and CDR2 FQGNSA. The CDR3 spans 15 residues. CDR3 in amino acids: CASSSPDRGNTETFF. The CDR3 DNA follows: TGTGCCAGCAGCTCACCGGACAGGGGGAACACTGAAACTTTCTTT.

In this sample, this clonotype turned up many times. The chain is built from TRBV7-8 and TRBJ1-1; D remains ambiguous. Germline values: CDR1 SGHVS, CDR2 FQNEAQ. CDR3 length: 12 residues. V was cut by 2 bases and J by 8 bases, with 9 bases left in between. This CDR3 is CASSLLAAEAFF. Here the CDR3 DNA reads TGTGCCAGCAGCTTACTGGCAGCAGAAGCTTTCTTT.

The chain joins TRBV7-6 to TRBJ2-7; the match to TRBD2 covers 13 bases. The CDR3 totals 14 residues. The V segment lost 5 bases and the J segment 7 bases; nucleotides outside the gene matches: 5. The germline CDR1 and CDR2 sequences are SGHVS and FNYEAQ. CDR3 amino acids: CASSQAGLAGEQYF. In DNA, the CDR3 is TGTGCCAGCAGCCAGGCGGGACTAGCGGGAGAGCAGTACTTC.

The chain recombines TRBV29-1 with TRBJ1-1; D possibly corresponds to TRBD1 (5 bases). This CDR3 contains 13 residues. Trimming removed 4 bases at V and 5 bases at J, with 14 bases between. Germline CDR1 SQVTM, CDR2 ANQGSEA. The CDR3 is CSVVRRGWTEAFF. In DNA, the CDR3 is TGCAGCGTTGTTAGGAGGGGTTGGACTGAAGCTTTCTTT.

Of note for this clonotype: The germline gene is not matched at one end of the junction; a read error may be the cause. The chain couples TRBV7-6 to TRBJ1-1, with no clear D. CDR3 size: 12 residues. Germline V gene data show CDR1 as SGHVS and CDR2 as FNYEAQ. The CDR3 DNA reads as TGCGCCAGCAGCGGCCCGAGCACTGAAGCTTTCTTT. Translating it yields CASSGPSTEAFF.

This clonotype showed up just once. V gene TRBV10-3 combines with J gene TRBJ1-1, with a weak D call TRBD1 (5 bases). Germline-derived CDR1 and CDR2 are ENHRY and SYGVKD. Trimming pared 4 bases from V and 4 bases from J, leaving 13 bases between. This CDR3 has 14 amino acids. The CDR3 DNA is TGTGCCATCAGTGGTGCAGGGCTAGGCACTGAAGCTTTCTTT. Its protein is CAISGAGLGTEAFF.

In regard to this clonotype: A much bigger clone sits one base away, suggesting this may be a read error. V and J are TRBV7-9 and TRBJ1-2; D not certain. Germline values: CDR1 SEHNR, CDR2 FQNEAQ (reference sequence). This CDR3 has 13 amino acids. The V end lost 4 bases, the J end lost 3 bases, and 9 bases lay between the germline ends. The CDR3 loop reads CASSSAPDYGYTF. CDR3 DNA sequence: TGTGCCAGCAGCTCCGCCCCTGACTATGGCTACACCTTC.

This clonotype has at least ten counts. The chain links TRBV29-1 to TRBJ2-7, with TRBD1 matching 9 bases. CDR1 and CDR2 (germline): SQVTM, ANQGSEA. The CDR3 has 15 amino acids. With V trimmed by 4 bases and J by 1 base, 8 bases remained unmatched. The CDR3 DNA reads as TGCAGCGTTGCCGGAGGACAGGGGATTTCCTACGAGCAGTACTTC. Translation gives CSVAGGQGISYEQYF.

Points on this clonotype: The CDR3 ends on some other residue instead of the conserved phenylalanine or tryptophan, so this is likely a read error. The chain has TRBV12-3 or TRBV12-4 and TRBJ1-2, with 9 bases fitting TRBD1. This CDR3 region has 16 residues. The junction had 16 bases not matched to a gene; V was cut back by 6 bases and J by 8 bases. The DNA of the CDR3 is TGTGCCAGCAGCTCCGGGGGGACAGGGCAGTTCGGGGGCTACACCTAC. Its protein is CASSSGGTGQFGGYTY.

The CDR3 DNA follows: TGTGCCAGCAGTAGGGGACAGGGGGCGAGTGAAAAACTGTTTTTT. Its translation: CASSRGQGASEKLFF. The chain couples TRBV2 to TRBJ1-4; 12 nucleotides line up with TRBD1. Germline CDR1 is SNHLY and CDR2 is FYNNEI. There are 15 residues in the CDR3. V shed 5 bases and J 7 bases; nucleotides not matched to a gene: 5.

There are a few counts of this clonotype. The chain recombines TRBV20-1 with TRBJ2-2, with no clear D. V was shortened by 6 bases and J by 0 bases, with 14 bases between the two germline ends. Germline loops: CDR1 DFQATT, CDR2 SNEGSKA (reference sequence). The CDR3 extends over 15 amino acids. This chain's CDR3 is CSAPIDGSNTGELFF. CDR3 coding DNA: TGCAGTGCCCCCATTGACGGATCGAACACCGGGGAGCTGTTTTTT.

This chain joins TRBV7-2 and TRBJ1-1, with D perhaps matching TRBD1 (5 bases). In germline, CDR1 is SGHTA, CDR2 FQGNSA. The CDR3 has 14 residues. V lost 5 bases, J lost 0 bases, and 10 bases lay in between. For the CDR3, the DNA is TGTGCCAGCAGCCCGATGACAGTGAACACTGAAGCTTTCTTT. It is translated as CASSPMTVNTEAFF.

The V gene is TRBV11-2, the J gene TRBJ2-5; possibly TRBD2 for D (7 bases). Trimming left V 3 bases short and J 5 bases short, with 19 bases between. The germline gives CDR1 SGHAT, CDR2 FQNNGV. The CDR3 contains 16 residues. The CDR3 here is CASSFGGRGRGETQYF. In nucleotides, the CDR3 is TGTGCCAGCAGCTTCGGGGGAAGGGGGAGGGGGGAGACCCAGTACTTC.

For this clonotype: A single base separates this from a much larger clone, so it may be a read error. The CDR3 carries no conserved terminal phenylalanine or tryptophan, so it likely arises from a read error. The J gene is TRBJ1-6, the V gene TRBV7-6; no reliable D call. This CDR3 is 16 amino acids long. The germline V gene encodes CDR1 SGHVS and CDR2 FNYEAQ. Trimming stripped 1 base from V and 7 bases from J, with 14 bases between. CDR3 DNA: TGTGCCAGCAGCTTAGTGAGGGTGGGCTACAATTCACCCCTCCACCTT. Translating it yields CASSLVRVGYNSPLHL.

This clonotype was picked up many times. V and J are TRBV7-8 and TRBJ2-7; D not resolved. Germline V gene data show CDR1 as SGHVS and CDR2 as FQNEAQ. V dropped 2 bases and J dropped 3 bases, with 2 bases sitting between them. The CDR3 sequence is 11 residues long. This CDR3 is CASSLSYEQYF. The DNA for the CDR3 is TGTGCCAGCAGCTTAAGCTACGAGCAGTACTTC.

CDR3 region: CASSSSGRGLLFF. The DNA of the CDR3 is TGTGCCAGCAGTTCTAGCGGGAGGGGCCTATTGTTTTTT. This sequence joins TRBV12-3 or TRBV12-4 and TRBJ2-2; 12 bases are a match to TRBD2. The V and J ends lost 4 bases and 15 bases, in that order; junction bases with no gene match: 6. CDR3 length equals 13 residues.